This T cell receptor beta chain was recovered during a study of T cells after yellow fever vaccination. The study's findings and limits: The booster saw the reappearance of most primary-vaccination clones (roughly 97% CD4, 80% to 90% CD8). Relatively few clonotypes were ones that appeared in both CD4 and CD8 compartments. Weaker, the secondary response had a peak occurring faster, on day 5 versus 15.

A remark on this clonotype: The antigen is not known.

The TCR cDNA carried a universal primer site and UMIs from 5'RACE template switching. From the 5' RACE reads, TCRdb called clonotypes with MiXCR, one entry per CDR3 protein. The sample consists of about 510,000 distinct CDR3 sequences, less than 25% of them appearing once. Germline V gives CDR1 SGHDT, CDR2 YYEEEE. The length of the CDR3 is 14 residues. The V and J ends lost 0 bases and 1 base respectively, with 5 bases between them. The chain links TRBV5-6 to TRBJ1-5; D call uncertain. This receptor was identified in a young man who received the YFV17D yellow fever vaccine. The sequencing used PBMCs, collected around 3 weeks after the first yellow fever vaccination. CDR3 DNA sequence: TGTGCCAGCAGCTTGGCTTGGAGCAATCAGCCCCAGCATTTT. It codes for CASSLAWSNQPQHF.